Below, one T cell receptor (beta chain) is given with its context. Its antigen is still unknown. The germline gives CDR1 SNHLY, CDR2 FYNNEI. The CDR3 runs 15 residues. V dropped 1 base and J dropped 5 bases, with 9 bases sitting between them. This entry comes from a study of T cell responses to AZD1222 COVID-19 vaccine. Regarding the study as a whole: Spike was spanned by vaccine-associated CD4 TCRs, which were dominant at 160-218 and 743-854. Sampled repertoires all dated from after the peak T cell response. It should be noted that donors were predominantly white British and more often female, and clonal diversity was possibly underestimated. Receipt of two AZD1222 doses was followed by a rise in Spike-specific TCR breadth and depth.

The table came from immunoSEQ multiplex PCR; TCRdb's copy has only in-frame clones and leaves some out. The table has 140,000 to 150,000 clones, about 93% seen once; the top ten hold over 8%. The sequences come from peripheral blood, collected on day 0 of AZD1222 vaccination. This receptor was identified in an adult in good health. J is TRBJ1-6 and V is TRBV2, with D unresolved. The CDR3 loop is CASSEEGGNNSPLHF. DNA for the CDR3: TGTGCCAGCAGTGAAGAGGGAGGGAATAATTCACCCCTCCACTTT.